What follows is one TCR beta chain and its context. Its antigen is unknown. TCR beta from blood CD8+ and CD4+ T cells was sequenced. Healthy donors matched for age and sex were used as controls. This sample was included in a study of CD8 T cells in Susac syndrome. Whole-study findings and limits: The study recognized that the number of individuals in its TCR sequencing and HLA analysis was relatively small.

Reverse transcription of 0.5 to 1 ug RNA was performed with random hexamers. The amplification used immunoSEQ multiplex PCR on TCR beta CDR3; it spanned 54 Vbeta and 13 Jbeta. One entry per CDR3 protein, called by TCRdb with MiXCR from the immunoSEQ multiplex PCR reads. The sample lists approximately 160,000 distinct CDR3 sequences; about 94% were seen once. The CDR3 contains 15 residues. V dropped 5 bases and J dropped 3; count of bases not matched to a gene: 9. Germline CDR1 and CDR2: SGHTS and YDEGEE. This TCR derives from a human donor in good health. The sample consisted of CD4+ T cells from PBMCs. The chain employs TRBV5-8 and TRBJ1-2; 8 bases map to TRBD1. CDR3 in DNA: TGTGCCAGCAGTTCGGGACAGGAGACCCACTATGGCTACACCTTC. It yields the protein CASSSGQETHYGYTF.